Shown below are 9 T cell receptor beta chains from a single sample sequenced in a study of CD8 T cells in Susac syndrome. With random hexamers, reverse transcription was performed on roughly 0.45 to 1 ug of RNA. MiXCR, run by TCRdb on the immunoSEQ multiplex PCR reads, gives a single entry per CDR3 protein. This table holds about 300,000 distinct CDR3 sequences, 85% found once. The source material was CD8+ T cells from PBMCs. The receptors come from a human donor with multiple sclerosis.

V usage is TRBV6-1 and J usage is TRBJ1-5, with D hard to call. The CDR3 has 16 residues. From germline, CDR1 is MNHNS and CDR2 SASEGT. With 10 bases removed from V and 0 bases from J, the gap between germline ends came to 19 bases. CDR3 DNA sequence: TGTGCCATCGCAGCGAGGGCGGTGTTTAGCAATCAGCCCCAGCATTTT. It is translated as CAIAARAVFSNQPQHF.

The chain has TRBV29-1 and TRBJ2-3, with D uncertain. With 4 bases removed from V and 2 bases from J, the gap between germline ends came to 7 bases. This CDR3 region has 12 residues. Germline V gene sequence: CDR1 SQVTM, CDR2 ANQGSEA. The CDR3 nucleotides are TGCAGCGTTGGGCAGTACACAGATACGCAGTATTTT. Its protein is CSVGQYTDTQYF.

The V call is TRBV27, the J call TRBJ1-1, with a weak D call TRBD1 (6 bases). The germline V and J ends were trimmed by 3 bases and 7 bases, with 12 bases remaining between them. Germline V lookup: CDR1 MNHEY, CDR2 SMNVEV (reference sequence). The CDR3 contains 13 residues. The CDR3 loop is CASSFSGAFEAFF. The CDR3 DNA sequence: TGTGCCAGCAGTTTTTCGGGGGCCTTTGAAGCTTTCTTT.

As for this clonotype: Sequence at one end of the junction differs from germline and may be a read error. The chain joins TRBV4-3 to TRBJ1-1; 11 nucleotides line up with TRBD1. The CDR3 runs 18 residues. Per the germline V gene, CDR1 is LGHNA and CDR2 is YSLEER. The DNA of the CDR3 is TGCGCCAGCAGCCAAGAGTGGACAGGGGGCGTTTCGGACACTGAAGCTTCCTTT. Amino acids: CASSQEWTGGVSDTEASF.

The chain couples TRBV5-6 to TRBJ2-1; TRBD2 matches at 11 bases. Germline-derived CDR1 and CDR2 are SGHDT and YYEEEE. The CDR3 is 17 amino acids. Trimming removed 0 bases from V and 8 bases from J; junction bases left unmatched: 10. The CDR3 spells CASSLGPGLAVGDEQFF. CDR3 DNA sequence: TGTGCCAGCAGCTTGGGGCCGGGACTAGCGGTCGGGGATGAGCAGTTCTTC.

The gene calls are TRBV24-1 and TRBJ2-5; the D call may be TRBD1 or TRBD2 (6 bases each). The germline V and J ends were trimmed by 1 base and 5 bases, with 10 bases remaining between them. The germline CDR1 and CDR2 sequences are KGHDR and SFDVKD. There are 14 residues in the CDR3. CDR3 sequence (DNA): TGTGCCACCAGTGATTTCAGGAGGGGGGAGACCCAGTACTTC. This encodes CATSDFRRGETQYF.

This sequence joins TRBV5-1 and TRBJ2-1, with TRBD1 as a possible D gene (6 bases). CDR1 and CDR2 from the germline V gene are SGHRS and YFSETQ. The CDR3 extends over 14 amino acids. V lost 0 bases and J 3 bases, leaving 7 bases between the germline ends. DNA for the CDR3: TGCGCCAGCAGCTTGGAACAGGGCTACAATGAGCAGTTCTTC. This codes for CASSLEQGYNEQFF.

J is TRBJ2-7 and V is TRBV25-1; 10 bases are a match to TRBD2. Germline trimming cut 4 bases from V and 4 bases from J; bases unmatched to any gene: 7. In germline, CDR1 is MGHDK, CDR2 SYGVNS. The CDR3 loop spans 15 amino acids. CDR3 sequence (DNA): TGTGCCAGCAGTGTTTCCGGGACTAGCGTTTACGAGCAGTACTTC. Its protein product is CASSVSGTSVYEQYF.

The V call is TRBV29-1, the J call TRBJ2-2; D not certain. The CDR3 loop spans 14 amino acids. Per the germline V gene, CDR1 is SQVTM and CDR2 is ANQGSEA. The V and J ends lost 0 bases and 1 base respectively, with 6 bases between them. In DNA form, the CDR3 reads TGCAGCGTTGAAGAGGACGGGAACACCGGGGAGCTGTTTTTT. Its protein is CSVEEDGNTGELFF.